This entry lists 28 T cell receptor beta chains sequenced from one sample in a study of human T cells and chemical hapten exposure. Noted time point: pre-sensitization, week 0. Treatment: therapeutic diphenylcyclopropenone sensitization with weekly scalp DPC. TCRdb reprocessed the RACE reads via MiXCR and lists one record per CDR3 protein. The table has more than 250,000 distinct CDR3 sequences, approximately 8.4% seen once; the top ten hold 2.3%. The sequencing here drew on whole blood, taken in connection with sensitization to the hapten diphenylcyclopropenone (DPC). These receptors were taken from a woman in her thirties or forties with alopecia areata. Some clones in this sample may be carry-over from other donors' samples.

The genes are TRBV7-6 and TRBJ1-1; D may be TRBD1 (5 bases). The CDR3 is 11 amino acids. CDR1 SGHVS and CDR2 FNYEAQ come from the germline V gene. V lost 8 bases and J 7 bases, leaving 11 bases between the germline ends. Here the CDR3 DNA reads TGTGCCAGCGGAACGGGGGGTGAAGCTTTCTTT. Protein product: CASGTGGEAFF.

Details on this clonotype: A much larger clonotype is one base distant, so this may be a read error. The gene calls are TRBV6-5 and TRBJ2-7; 8 bases agree with TRBD2. Germline assignment: CDR1 MNHEY and CDR2 SVGAGI. This CDR3 is built from 16 residues. Unmatched junction bases numbered 6, after V lost 0 bases and J lost 2 bases. The CDR3 DNA sequence: TGTGCCAGCAGTTACTCGGAAAGCGGGAGTACCTACGAGCAGTACTTC. Translation gives CASSYSESGSTYEQYF.

This clonotype came up many times. J is TRBJ2-7 and V is TRBV27, with 8 bases that match TRBD1. Trimming cost V 8 bases and J 3 bases; bases outside gene matches: 9. The CDR3 is 14 residues long. The V gene's germline CDR1 is MNHEY and CDR2 SMNVEV (reference sequence). CDR3 protein: CASAQGTGFYEQYF. The CDR3 coding sequence is TGTGCCAGCGCTCAAGGGACAGGTTTCTACGAGCAGTACTTC.

The CDR3 spells CASSQRTIHEYNSPLHF. Written as DNA, the CDR3 is TGCGCCAGCAGCCAACGTACAATACACGAGTATAATTCACCCCTCCACTTT. The chain links TRBV4-3 to TRBJ1-6; D is uncertain. Germline CDR1 is LGHNA and CDR2 is YSLEER. CDR3 length: 17 residues. Trimming removed 2 bases at V and 4 bases at J, with 15 bases between.

The chain is built from TRBV27 and TRBJ2-2; the match to TRBD2 covers 12 bases. This CDR3 comprises 17 residues. CDR1 is MNHEY and CDR2 is SMNVEV in the germline V gene (reference sequence). V lost 5 bases to trimming and J lost 2 bases; unmatched junction nucleotides: 6. CDR3 sequence (DNA): TGTGCCAGCAGTCGCCTGGGACTAGCGGGTAACACCGGGGAGCTGTTTTTT. Encoded protein: CASSRLGLAGNTGELFF.

This clonotype was seen ten or more times. J is TRBJ2-1 and V is TRBV2; no clear D. In germline, CDR1 is SNHLY, CDR2 FYNNEI. Trimming pared 6 bases from V and 1 base from J, leaving 10 bases between. CDR3 size: 14 residues. This CDR3 reads CASSALMSYNEQFF. The DNA of the CDR3 is TGTGCCAGCAGCGCGCTAATGTCCTACAATGAGCAGTTCTTC. Full variable domain (rest looked up from reference TRBV2 and TRBJ2-1): EPEVTQTPSHQVTQMGQEVILRCVPISNHLYFYWYRQILGQKVEFLVSFYNNEISEKSEIFDDQFSVERPDGSNFTLKIRSTKLEDSAMYFCASSALMSYNEQFFGPGTRLTVL.

At least ten counts were recorded for this clonotype. CDR3 amino acids: CASSLDAGAPAFF. The CDR3 coding sequence is TGTGCCAGCAGCTTAGATGCAGGGGCTCCGGCTTTCTTT. The chain links TRBV11-2 to TRBJ1-1; possibly TRBD1 for D (6 bases). The length of the CDR3 is 13 residues. Looked up from germline, CDR1 is SGHAT and CDR2 is FQNNGV. Trimming stripped 0 bases from V and 11 bases from J, with 13 bases between.

The chain joins TRBV6-2 or TRBV6-3 to TRBJ1-5, with D maybe TRBD1 (5 bases). The V and J ends lost 2 bases and 7 bases respectively, with 12 bases between them. Germline V gene sequence: CDR1 MNHEY, CDR2 SVGEGT. This CDR3 is 14 amino acids long. The CDR3 region is CASSYGAGRQPQHF. The CDR3 DNA is TGTGCCAGCAGTTACGGGGCAGGGCGCCAGCCCCAGCATTTT.

This sequence joins TRBV7-9 and TRBJ2-5; no clear D gene. CDR3 size: 14 residues. Trimming pared 6 bases from V and 5 bases from J, leaving 16 bases between. CDR1 and CDR2 (germline): SEHNR, FQNEAQ (reference sequence). CDR3 DNA sequence: TGTGCCAGCAGAAGCAGTGCCCCGTTGGAGACCCAGTACTTC. It codes for CASRSSAPLETQYF. The full variable domain, in which reference TRBV7-9 and TRBJ2-5 provide the parts outside the CDR3, is DTGVSQNPRHKITKRGQNVTFRCDPISEHNRLYWYRQTLGQGPEFLTYFQNEAQLEKSRLLSDRFSAERPKGSFSTLEIQRTEQGDSAMYLCASRSSAPLETQYFGPGTRLLVL.

The chain couples TRBV29-1 to TRBJ1-2; possible D gene TRBD1, 5 bases. The CDR3 extends over 14 amino acids. Germline V lookup: CDR1 SQVTM, CDR2 ANQGSEA. The ends were cut back, 0 bases at V and 2 bases at J, with 10 bases in the middle. CDR3 in amino acids: CSVEDLGRNYGYTF. In nucleotides, the CDR3 is TGCAGCGTTGAAGATCTGGGGCGGAACTATGGCTACACCTTC.

This clonotype was found a few times. The junction shows a germline mismatch at one end, possibly a read error. The rearrangement uses TRBV7-7 and TRBJ1-2; D is undetermined. In germline, CDR1 is SSHAT, CDR2 FNYEAQ (reference sequence). The CDR3 sequence is 14 residues long. For the CDR3, the DNA is TGTGCTAGCAGCTTTAATTTGACACCCTATGGCTACACCTTC. Amino acids: CASSFNLTPYGYTF.

This clonotype was observed a handful of times. The genes are TRBV25-1 and TRBJ2-3; D tentatively fits TRBD1 or TRBD2 (5 bases each). Germline CDR1 is MGHDK and CDR2 is SYGVNS. The germline V and J ends were trimmed by 0 bases and 0 bases, with 10 bases remaining between them. This CDR3 comprises 16 residues. Here the CDR3 reads CASSEYWGGSTDTQYF. The CDR3 DNA follows: TGTGCCAGCAGTGAATATTGGGGCGGGAGCACAGATACGCAGTATTTT.

V usage is TRBV10-1 and J usage is TRBJ2-1; 7 nucleotides align to TRBD2. This CDR3 region has 17 residues. Looked up from germline, CDR1 is WNHNN and CDR2 is SYGVQD (reference sequence). J was trimmed by 0 bases and V by 4 bases; bases with no gene match: 9. CDR3 sequence: CASSVDQSGVSYNEQFF. CDR3 bases: TGCGCCAGCAGTGTGGACCAGAGCGGGGTCTCCTACAATGAGCAGTTCTTC.

This clonotype came up many times. This chain links TRBV7-9 with TRBJ2-7, with D possibly being TRBD1 (6 bases). V lost 7 bases, J lost 2 bases, and 15 bases lay in between. CDR3 length equals 14 residues. The germline CDR1 and CDR2 sequences are SEHNR and FQNEAQ (reference sequence). CDR3 region: CASNTGTRTYEQYF. The CDR3 region has the DNA TGTGCCAGCAATACCGGGACACGGACCTACGAGCAGTACTTC.

This clonotype occurred a few times. V usage is TRBV18 and J usage is TRBJ2-1; no reliable D call. In germline, CDR1 is KGHSH, CDR2 LQKENI. The V end lost 2 bases, the J end lost 9 bases, and 14 bases lay between the germline ends. There are 14 residues in the CDR3. In nucleotides, the CDR3 is TGTGCCAGCTCACCAGGGTACAGAGAAGGTGAGCAGTTCTTC. It codes for CASSPGYREGEQFF.

The V and J genes are TRBV2 and TRBJ2-1; TRBD2 agrees at 12 bases. The ends lost 5 bases at V and 8 bases at J; junction bases unmatched: 7. CDR1 is SNHLY, CDR2 FYNNEI, per germline. The CDR3 has 15 residues. The CDR3 sequence: CASSPGTSGYDEQFF. The CDR3 bases are TGTGCCAGCAGTCCCGGGACTAGCGGGTACGATGAGCAGTTCTTC.

There are a few counts of this clonotype. The V call is TRBV2, the J call TRBJ2-3, with D hard to call. The V end lost 4 bases, the J end lost 1 base, and 9 bases lay between the germline ends. Germline loops: CDR1 SNHLY, CDR2 FYNNEI. This CDR3 has 14 residues. The DNA of the CDR3 is TGTGCCAGCAGTGTGACGGCGGGCACAGATACGCAGTATTTT. It codes for CASSVTAGTDTQYF. The full variable domain, in which reference TRBV2 and TRBJ2-3 provide the parts outside the CDR3, is EPEVTQTPSHQVTQMGQEVILRCVPISNHLYFYWYRQILGQKVEFLVSFYNNEISEKSEIFDDQFSVERPDGSNFTLKIRSTKLEDSAMYFCASSVTAGTDTQYFGPGTRLTVL.

This clonotype was observed many times. The chain carries TRBV21-1 and TRBJ2-4. TRBV21-1 is given as a pseudogene. The CDR3 runs to 17 residues. CDR3 protein: CASSKDLRLIAKNIQYF. As DNA, the CDR3 is TGTGCCAGCAGCAAAGATCTGCGGCTGATAGCTAAAAACATTCAGTACTTC.

This clonotype was recorded at least ten times. The J gene is TRBJ2-1, the V gene TRBV4-2; D remains unclear. The ends were cut back, 0 bases at V and 9 bases at J, with 3 bases in the middle. There are 11 residues in the CDR3. CDR1 and CDR2 from the germline V gene are LGHNA and YNFKEQ. The CDR3 region is CASSQELEQFF. In DNA, the CDR3 is TGTGCCAGCAGCCAAGAGCTTGAGCAGTTCTTC.

The chain recombines TRBV19 with TRBJ2-1; D is ambiguous. V lost 1 base and J lost 9, with 7 bases in between. The CDR3 totals 12 residues. Germline CDR1 is LNHDA and CDR2 is SQIVND (reference sequence). The CDR3 DNA reads as TGTGCCAGTAGTATAGGCGTTAGTGAGCAGTTCTTC. This translates into CASSIGVSEQFF.

The chain uses TRBV19 and TRBJ1-2; no clear D. Deletions cut 2 bases from V and 0 bases from J, with 10 bases between. Looked up from germline, CDR1 is LNHDA and CDR2 is SQIVND (reference sequence). The CDR3 sequence is 15 residues long. For the CDR3, the DNA is TGTGCCAGTAGTATACGGCAGGCCACTAACTATGGCTACACCTTC. Encoded protein: CASSIRQATNYGYTF.

The rearrangement links TRBV28 to TRBJ1-6, with D possibly matching TRBD1 (5 bases). From germline, CDR1 is MDHEN and CDR2 SYDVKM. CDR3 length: 16 amino acids. V lost 5 bases and J lost 0, with 11 bases in between. The CDR3 DNA is TGTGCCAGCAGTGAGGGGTTTAGCTCCTATAATTCACCCCTCCACTTT. Its protein product is CASSEGFSSYNSPLHF. Filled out from reference TRBV28 and TRBJ1-6, the complete variable domain reads DVKVTQSSRYLVKRTGEKVFLECVQDMDHENMFWYRQDPGLGLRLIYFSYDVKMKEKGDIPEGYSVSREKKERFSLILESASTNQTSMYLCASSEGFSSYNSPLHFGNGTRLTVT.

In this sample, this clonotype turned up once. A much larger clonotype is one base distant, so this may be a read error. V usage is TRBV18 and J usage is TRBJ1-3; tentatively, D is TRBD1 (5 bases). This CDR3 contains 16 residues. Germline V gene lookup returns CDR1 KGHSH and CDR2 LQKENI. CDR3: CASSTGHRSSGTTIYF. CDR3 coding DNA: TGTGCCAGCTCAACCGGACATCGGAGCTCTGGAACCACCATATATTTT.

This clonotype has only a few counts. CDR3 nucleotides: TGCAGTGCTAAGATTACAGGGGCGGCCTACAATGAGCAGTTCTTC. It encodes CSAKITGAAYNEQFF. The gene calls are TRBV20-1 and TRBJ2-1; 7 bases line up with TRBD1. Unmatched junction bases numbered 8, after V lost 4 bases and J lost 2 bases. The CDR3 is made up of 15 amino acids. Germline V gene lookup returns CDR1 DFQATT and CDR2 SNEGSKA (reference sequence).

In its sample, this clonotype was seen a few times. In DNA form, the CDR3 reads TGTGCCAGCAGCTTGATGACGGGTCCCGCGGACTATGGCTACACCTTC. It specifies CASSLMTGPADYGYTF. The chain uses TRBV5-4 and TRBJ1-2; D remains ambiguous. Trimming shortened V by 1 base and J by 3 bases, and 16 bases separated the two germline ends. The length of the CDR3 is 16 residues. Germline V gene lookup returns CDR1 SGHNT and CDR2 YYREEE (reference sequence). The variable domain in full, with the rest retrieved from reference TRBV5-4 and TRBJ1-2, is ETGVTQSPTHLIKTRGQQVTLRCSSQSGHNTVSWYQQALGQGPQFIFQYYREEENGRGNFPPRFSGLQFPNYSSELNVNALELDDSALYLCASSLMTGPADYGYTFGSGTRLTVV.

This clonotype turned up a few times. The DNA for the CDR3 is TGTGCCAGCAGTTTATATACGACAGGGGGCCAGCCCCAGCATTTT. It specifies CASSLYTTGGQPQHF. The chain uses TRBV27 and TRBJ1-5; the match to TRBD1 covers 10 bases. This CDR3 has 15 residues. The germline gives CDR1 MNHEY, CDR2 SMNVEV (reference sequence). Losses at the gene ends were 1 base for V and 7 bases for J; bases not matched to a gene: 4.

The sample holds many counts of this clonotype. V gene TRBV29-1 combines with J gene TRBJ1-2; TRBD1 might be the D (6 bases). Germline assignment: CDR1 SQVTM and CDR2 ANQGSEA. The CDR3 totals 12 residues. Trimming removed 4 bases from V and 3 bases from J, with 9 bases in between. This CDR3 is CSVGSGDYGYTF. The CDR3 DNA is TGCAGCGTTGGTTCAGGGGACTATGGCTACACCTTC.

This clonotype was observed a handful of times. The chain couples TRBV20-1 to TRBJ2-2, with no clear D. V lost 3 bases, J lost 7 bases, and 12 bases lay in between. Germline CDR1 reads DFQATT; CDR2 reads SNEGSKA (reference sequence). The CDR3 spans 13 residues. CDR3 coding DNA: TGCAGTGCTAGTCAGCATGGGAACGGGGAGCTGTTTTTT. It specifies CSASQHGNGELFF.